Following are 16 T cell receptor beta chains from one sample sequenced in a study of neurological immune-mediated disorders. A single record per CDR3 protein comes from TCRdb applying MiXCR to the 5' RACE reads. The table shows 55,000 to 65,000 distinct CDR3 sequences, with 3% to 4% occurring only once. The specimen was PBMCs. The source of these receptors is a woman aged 45-59 years with multiple sclerosis.

V usage is TRBV20-1 and J usage is TRBJ2-7; 7 nucleotides match TRBD1. Looked up from germline, CDR1 is DFQATT and CDR2 is SNEGSKA (reference sequence). The junction had 4 bases not matched to a gene; V was cut back by 3 bases and J by 2 bases. The CDR3 runs to 13 residues. The DNA for the CDR3 is TGCAGTGCTAGCCTCCAGGGGGCCTACGAGCAGTACTTC. Translating gives CSASLQGAYEQYF.

This clonotype is termed medium-sized. This sequence joins TRBV20-1 and TRBJ2-7; no firm D call. Trimming removed 1 base from V and 3 bases from J, with 4 bases in between. The CDR3 length is 11 residues. Germline V gives CDR1 DFQATT, CDR2 SNEGSKA (reference sequence). The CDR3 sequence: CSARGGYEQYF. DNA of the CDR3: TGCAGTGCTAGAGGGGGCTACGAGCAGTACTTC.

This clonotype has more than one count but fewer than ten. The rearrangement uses TRBV9 and TRBJ2-5; 7 bases map to TRBD1. The junction had 8 bases not matched to a gene; V was cut back by 1 base and J by 5 bases. The CDR3 covers 15 residues. CDR1 and CDR2 from the germline V gene are SGDLS and YYNGEE. The CDR3: CASSVNRGGTETQYF. In DNA, the CDR3 is TGTGCCAGCAGCGTAAATCGAGGGGGCACGGAGACCCAGTACTTC.

The table lists this clonotype with many counts. V is TRBV20-1 and J is TRBJ1-6; 7 bases agree with TRBD1. Germline lookup yields CDR1 DFQATT and CDR2 SNEGSKA (reference sequence). The V gene end was trimmed by 2 bases and the J gene end by 5 bases; junction bases not matched to a gene: 9. The CDR3 has 16 residues. DNA of the CDR3: TGCAGTGCTAGACTTACAGGGACAGCTAATAATTCACCCCTCCACTTT. Amino acid sequence: CSARLTGTANNSPLHF.

This clonotype was seen ten or more times. The chain carries TRBV10-3 and TRBJ1-1; no firm D call. The germline V gene encodes CDR1 ENHRY and CDR2 SYGVKD. Trimming removed 10 bases from V and 1 base from J, with 10 bases in between. There are 12 residues in the CDR3. The CDR3: CATLGENTEAFF. For the CDR3, the DNA is TGTGCCACCCTGGGAGAGAACACTGAAGCTTTCTTT.

This clonotype came up many times. The chain combines TRBV20-1 with TRBJ1-1; no definite D call. Trimming stripped 3 bases from V and 0 bases from J, with 8 bases between. The germline gives CDR1 DFQATT, CDR2 SNEGSKA (reference sequence). This CDR3 contains 13 residues. CDR3 residues: CSASLPLNTEAFF. For the CDR3, the DNA is TGCAGTGCTAGTCTTCCCCTGAACACTGAAGCTTTCTTT.

This clonotype was counted many times. The J gene is TRBJ2-7, the V gene TRBV10-3; 8 positions match TRBD2. Losses at the gene ends were 4 bases for V and 3 bases for J; bases not matched to a gene: 8. Germline CDR1 reads ENHRY; CDR2 reads SYGVKD. The CDR3 contains 15 residues. This CDR3 is CAISGGLVGRYEQYF. The CDR3 DNA reads TGTGCCATCAGTGGGGGACTAGTAGGGCGCTACGAGCAGTACTTC.

This clonotype was detected ten times or more. This rearrangement joins TRBV20-1 to TRBJ1-5, with 11 positions matching TRBD1. V was pared by 5 bases and J by 7 bases, with 10 bases of the junction left unmatched. The CDR3 loop spans 15 amino acids. The germline V gene has CDR1 DFQATT and CDR2 SNEGSKA (reference sequence). CDR3 DNA: TGCAGTGCTGTGGGGGGACAGGGGGAGCGACAGCCCCAGCATTTT. This sequence encodes CSAVGGQGERQPQHF.

This clonotype occurred a few times. The J gene is TRBJ2-3, the V gene TRBV27; 12 bases line up with TRBD2. The CDR3 is 15 residues long. After removal of 5 bases from V and 6 bases from J, the junction contained 6 bases not matched to a gene. Per germline, CDR1 MNHEY and CDR2 SMNVEV (reference sequence). Here the CDR3 DNA reads TGTGCCAGCAGTGTGACTAGCGGGAGAAGGGATACGCAGTATTTT. Protein: CASSVTSGRRDTQYF.

There are many counts of this clonotype. The V and J genes are TRBV15 and TRBJ1-1; TRBD1 is a possible D gene (5 bases). V gave up 0 bases and J gave up 0 bases, with 11 bases separating them. This CDR3 contains 16 residues. The V gene's germline CDR1 is LNHNV and CDR2 YYDKDF (reference sequence). CDR3 residues: CATSRDTGPMNTEAFF. The CDR3 nucleotides read TGTGCCACCAGCAGAGACACAGGCCCCATGAACACTGAAGCTTTCTTT. Together with reference TRBV15 and TRBJ1-1, the CDR3 gives the full variable domain: DAMVIQNPRYQVTQFGKPVTLSCSQTLNHNVMYWYQQKSSQAPKLLFHYYDKDFNNEADTPDNFQSRRPNTSFCFLDIRSPGLGDTAMYLCATSRDTGPMNTEAFFGQGTRLTVV.

There are many counts of this clonotype. The chain is built from TRBV6-2 or TRBV6-3 and TRBJ1-2; possibly TRBD1 for D (5 bases). V was clipped by 6 bases and J by 5 bases, with 16 bases between them. CDR1 MNHEY and CDR2 SVGEGT come from the germline V gene. This CDR3 has 14 residues. The CDR3 DNA reads TGTGCCAGCAGCCGCCGACAGAGAGGTTATGGCTACACCTTC. Protein sequence: CASSRRQRGYGYTF.

This clonotype was seen ten or more times. V usage is TRBV20-1 and J usage is TRBJ2-2; TRBD2 might be the D (6 bases). The CDR3 runs to 12 residues. V was trimmed by 2 bases and J by 6 bases, leaving 7 bases between them. The germline CDR1 and CDR2 sequences are DFQATT and SNEGSKA (reference sequence). The CDR3 nucleotides read TGCAGTGCTAGATGGGGGGCCGGGGAGCTGTTTTTT. It codes for CSARWGAGELFF.

This clonotype came up many times. The rearrangement uses TRBV15 and TRBJ1-4; no firm D call. The germline V gene has CDR1 LNHNV and CDR2 YYDKDF (reference sequence). This CDR3 is built from 14 residues. V lost 4 bases and J 7 bases, leaving 13 bases between the germline ends. In nucleotides, the CDR3 is TGTGCCACCAGCAACTTGACACCAACTGAAAAACTGTTTTTT. Protein sequence: CATSNLTPTEKLFF.

In this sample, this clonotype turned up many times. Mismatch with germline at one junction end may stem from a read error. V is TRBV7-2 and J is TRBJ2-1; D not resolved. The CDR3 contains 14 residues. In germline, CDR1 is SGHTA, CDR2 FQGNSA. The chain's CDR3 is CASRLGPGANEQFF. DNA of the CDR3: TGTGCCAGCAGGTTAGGGCCCGGAGCGAATGAGCAGTTCTTC.

This clonotype has ten or more counts. The V gene is TRBV10-3, the J gene TRBJ2-7; D gene unclear. The CDR3 extends over 13 amino acids. Trimming cost V 10 bases and J 0 bases, with 13 bases left between them. The V gene's germline CDR1 is ENHRY and CDR2 SYGVKD. The CDR3 DNA sequence: TGTGCCACGTCGAAGTCGGACTCCTACGAGCAGTACTTC. This sequence encodes CATSKSDSYEQYF.

As concerns this clonotype: A much bigger clone sits one base away, suggesting this may be a read error. The chain recombines TRBV20-1 with TRBJ2-1; D is ambiguous. The ends were cut back, 1 base at V and 4 bases at J, with 17 bases in the middle. The germline CDR1 and CDR2 sequences are DFQATT and SNEGSKA (reference sequence). This CDR3 is 16 amino acids long. CDR3 residues: CSARALSGRGYNEQFF. As DNA, the CDR3 is TGCAGTGCTAGAGCTCTCTCCGGAAGAGGTTACAATGAGCAGTTCTTC.